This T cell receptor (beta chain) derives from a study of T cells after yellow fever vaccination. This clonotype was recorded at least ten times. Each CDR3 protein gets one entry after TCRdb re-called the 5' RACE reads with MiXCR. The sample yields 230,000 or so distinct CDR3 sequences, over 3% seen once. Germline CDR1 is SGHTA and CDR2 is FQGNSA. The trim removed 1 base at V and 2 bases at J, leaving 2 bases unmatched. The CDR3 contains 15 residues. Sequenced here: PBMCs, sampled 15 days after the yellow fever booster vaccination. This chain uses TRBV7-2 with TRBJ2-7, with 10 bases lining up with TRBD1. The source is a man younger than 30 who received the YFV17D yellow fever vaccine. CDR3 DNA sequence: TGTGCCAGCAGCTTAGTCGGGACAGGGGCCTACGAGCAGTACTTC. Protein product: CASSLVGTGAYEQYF.